The table lists the clone carrying this TCR beta chain with many counts. No antigen is known for it. The sample originates from a study of early T cells in non-severe SARS-CoV-2 infection. Study context: Chains from this unsorted whole-blood bulk RNA could not be paired.

Germline V gene data show CDR1 as SGHAT and CDR2 as FQNNGV. The CDR3 length is 17 residues. Trimming took off 2 bases at V and 1 base at J, with 17 bases between the two ends. Points from the study as a whole: Anti-spike CD8 responses were favored by VDJdb matching, which missed private and CD4 specificities.

Attached unique molecular identifiers marked individual cDNA molecules. Via MiXCR, TCRdb re-called the 5' RACE reads, giving one row per CDR3 protein. This sample has more than 20,000 distinct CDR3 sequences, with about 4.8% found just once. This sequence joins TRBV11-2 and TRBJ2-5, with D perhaps TRBD2 (6 bases). The source of this sequence is an adult who was a healthcare worker with PCR-confirmed SARS-CoV-2 infection or an uninfected control (not recorded which). Input material: whole blood. CDR3 sequence (DNA): TGTGCCAGCAGCTTAACTGTTCGGGGGAGGTCCCAAGAGACCCAGTACTTC. This codes for CASSLTVRGRSQETQYF.